This T cell receptor (beta chain) was identified during a study of Graves' ophthalmopathy and Graves' hyperthyroidism. This clonotype was seen many times. Amplified TCR beta CDR3 regions were obtained using RNA transcripts as template. The first round was an RT-PCR with HTBI primers, and the second round was a multiplex PCR. TCRdb used MiXCR to reprocess the multiplex PCR reads, holding one entry per CDR3 protein. The sample yields 350,000 or so distinct CDR3 sequences, 17% seen once. Germline V gene lookup returns CDR1 SNHLY and CDR2 FYNNEI. Trimming removed 4 bases at V and 2 bases at J, with 8 bases between. The CDR3 is 13 residues long.

The sequencing input was peripheral blood. The source is an adult man with Graves' ophthalmopathy. The V and J genes are TRBV2 and TRBJ2-5, with D unresolved. This CDR3 reads CASSAVRQETQYF. For the CDR3, the DNA is TGTGCCAGCAGTGCCGTCAGACAAGAGACCCAGTACTTC.